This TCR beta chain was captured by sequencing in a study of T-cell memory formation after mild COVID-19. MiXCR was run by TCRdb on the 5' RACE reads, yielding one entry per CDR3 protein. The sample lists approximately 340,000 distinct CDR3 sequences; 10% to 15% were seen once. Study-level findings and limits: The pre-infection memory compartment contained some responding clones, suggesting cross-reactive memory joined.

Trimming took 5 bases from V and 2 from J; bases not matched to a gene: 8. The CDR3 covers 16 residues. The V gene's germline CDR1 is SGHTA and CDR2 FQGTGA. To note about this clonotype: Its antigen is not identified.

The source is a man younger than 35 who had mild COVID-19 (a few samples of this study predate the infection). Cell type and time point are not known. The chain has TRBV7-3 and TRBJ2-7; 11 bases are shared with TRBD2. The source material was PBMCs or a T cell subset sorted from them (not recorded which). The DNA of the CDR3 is TGTGCCAGCAGCGTTTCTAGCGGGGGGCTTCCCTACGAGCAGTACTTC. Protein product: CASSVSSGGLPYEQYF.